Presented here are 10 T cell receptor beta chains from one specimen sequenced in a study of blood T cell repertoires in COVID-19. Using immunoSEQ multiplex PCR, the repertoire was profiled, and TCRdb retains in-frame clones only, with some absent. This sample yields roughly 33,000 clones, of which 70% to 90% are seen a single time; around 6.5% belongs to the top ten. Sequencing used peripheral blood. These receptor sequences come from a human donor in a cohort sampled during active COVID-19.

The chain employs TRBV15 and TRBJ2-5; 7 positions match TRBD2. From germline, CDR1 is LNHNV and CDR2 YYDKDF (reference sequence). The CDR3 length is 18 residues. Trimming cost V 0 bases and J 5 bases; bases outside gene matches: 15. CDR3: CATSRDEEREGEGETQYF. The CDR3 bases are TGTGCCACCAGCAGAGATGAGGAGCGGGAAGGGGAGGGGGAGACCCAGTACTTC.

This clone has more than one count but fewer than ten. This sequence joins TRBV19 and TRBJ2-7; TRBD2 matches at 7 bases. Trimming at V came to 6 bases and at J to 5 bases, leaving 1 base not matched to a gene. The CDR3 loop spans 11 amino acids. CDR1 and CDR2 (germline): LNHDA, SQIVND (reference sequence). The chain's CDR3 is CASRAGDEQYF. In nucleotides, the CDR3 is TGTGCCAGTAGGGCGGGGGACGAGCAGTACTTC.

J is TRBJ2-5 and V is TRBV28; no clear D gene. The ends were cut back, 6 bases at V and 1 base at J, with 9 bases in the middle. The germline V gene encodes CDR1 MDHEN and CDR2 SYDVKM. The CDR3 is 13 amino acids. CDR3: CASSRGGQETQYF. Here the CDR3 DNA reads TGTGCCAGCAGCCGAGGTGGCCAAGAGACCCAGTACTTC.

The chain has TRBV6-5 and TRBJ1-1, with 9 bases that match TRBD1. The CDR3 has 15 amino acids. The V segment lost 7 bases and the J segment 4 bases; nucleotides outside the gene matches: 10. The germline V gene encodes CDR1 MNHEY and CDR2 SVGAGI. The DNA for the CDR3 is TGTGCCAGCAAGAGTACCGGGACAGGGAGCACTGAAGCTTTCTTT. It codes for CASKSTGTGSTEAFF.

The gene calls are TRBV5-8 and TRBJ2-4, with 8 nucleotides matching TRBD1. CDR1 and CDR2 (germline): SGHTS, YDEGEE. The CDR3 has 15 amino acids. V lost 4 bases, J lost 6 bases, and 9 bases stayed unmatched. CDR3 nucleotides: TGTGCCAGCAGCCGGCAACGGGACAGGTTAAACATTCAGTACTTC. Its translation is CASSRQRDRLNIQYF.

This clone has a single count. V and J are TRBV7-2 and TRBJ2-1; 8 nucleotides agree with TRBD1. The V gene end was trimmed by 6 bases and the J gene end by 6 bases; junction bases not matched to a gene: 10. This CDR3 spans 15 amino acids. Germline V gives CDR1 SGHTA, CDR2 FQGNSA. The CDR3 loop reads CASSPQGASFNEQFF. Written as DNA, the CDR3 is TGTGCCAGCAGTCCGCAGGGGGCTAGCTTCAATGAGCAGTTCTTC.

This clone was recorded only once. The chain combines TRBV7-8 with TRBJ2-5, with TRBD2 matching 10 bases. Germline V CDR1 and CDR2: SGHVS, FQNEAQ. Trimming cost V 4 bases and J 3 bases; bases outside gene matches: 8. The CDR3 is 16 amino acids. DNA of the CDR3: TGTGCCAGCAGCTCATTAGCGGGAGGAGGGGAAGAGACCCAGTACTTC. Translating it yields CASSSLAGGGEETQYF.

The CDR3 is CASSPLGGGAYEQYF. CDR3 nucleotides: TGTGCCAGCAGCCCCCTGGGGGGGGGCGCCTACGAGCAGTACTTC. V usage is TRBV7-2 and J usage is TRBJ2-7, with D tentatively TRBD2 (7 bases). Germline V CDR1 and CDR2: SGHTA, FQGNSA. The CDR3 totals 15 residues. Trimming took off 5 bases at V and 2 bases at J, with 16 bases between the two ends.

The J gene is TRBJ2-7, the V gene TRBV6-6, with unresolved D. V lost 2 bases, J lost 6 bases, and 20 bases lay in between. Germline V gene sequence: CDR1 MNHNY, CDR2 SVGAGI (reference sequence). This CDR3 is 16 amino acids long. The DNA of the CDR3 is TGTGCCAGCAGTTACCCCCTAAGAGGTCCGAGTAGCGAGCAGTACTTC. It specifies CASSYPLRGPSSEQYF.

The chain is built from TRBV5-6 and TRBJ2-3; maybe TRBD2 (6 bases). CDR1 and CDR2 from the germline V gene are SGHDT and YYEEEE. The CDR3 loop spans 16 amino acids. Trimming stripped 1 base from V and 2 bases from J, with 14 bases between. In DNA, the CDR3 is TGTGCCAGCAGCTTGAGGCGGGACGCCTACACAGATACGCAGTATTTT. This translates into CASSLRRDAYTDTQYF.